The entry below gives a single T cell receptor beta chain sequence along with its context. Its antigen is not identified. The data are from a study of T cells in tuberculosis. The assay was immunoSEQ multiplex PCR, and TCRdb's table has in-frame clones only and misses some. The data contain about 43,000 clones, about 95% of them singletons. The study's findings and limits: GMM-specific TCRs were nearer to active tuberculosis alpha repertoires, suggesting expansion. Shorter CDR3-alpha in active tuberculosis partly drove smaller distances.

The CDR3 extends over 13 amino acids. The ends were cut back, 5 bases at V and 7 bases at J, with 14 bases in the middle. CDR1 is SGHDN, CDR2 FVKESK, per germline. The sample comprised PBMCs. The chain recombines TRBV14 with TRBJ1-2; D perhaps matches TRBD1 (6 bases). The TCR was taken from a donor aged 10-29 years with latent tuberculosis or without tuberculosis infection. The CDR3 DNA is TGTGCCAGCAGCTCCCAGACAGGCACTGGCTACACCTTC. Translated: CASSSQTGTGYTF.